This T cell receptor beta chain was sequenced for a study of metastatic and nonmetastatic thyroid tumors. For the study at large: For malignant and benign thyroid patients, tumor or nodule tissue and blood were the sources whose repertoires were compared.

TCRdb recomputed clones from the PCR reads via MiXCR. The table shows about 25,000 clones, with 20% to 25% occurring only once. V lost 3 bases, J lost 5 bases, and 17 bases lay in between. Germline CDR1 DFQATT, CDR2 SNEGSKA (reference sequence). The CDR3 loop spans 14 amino acids. Ahead of thyroid surgery, no patient had received treatment of any kind. In its sample, this clone was seen a few times. This is likely a read error, given that the CDR3 carries no conserved phenylalanine or tryptophan at its end. This receptor was obtained from a female donor with papillary thyroid cancer or a benign thyroid nodule (not recorded which). Some clones in this sample may be carry-over from other donors' samples. The chain carries TRBV20-1 and TRBJ2-7; D assignment may be TRBD1 or TRBD2 (5 bases each). The sample comprised adjacent normal tissue. The CDR3 loop reads CSARGDPRTNEQYC. CDR3 nucleotide sequence: TGCAGTGCTAGGGGGGACCCACGTACGAACGAGCAGTACTGC.